This T cell receptor (beta chain) emerged from a study of technical replicates of blood from several donors. The CDR3 loop spans 14 amino acids. The germline V gene has CDR1 SGHRS and CDR2 YFSETQ. The V gene lost 0 bases and the J gene lost 6 bases, with 13 bases spanning the gap. Method: immunoSEQ multiplex PCR; TCRdb's copy keeps in-frame clones and lacks some. The table includes tens of thousands of clones, 90% to 95% detected once. This TCR was recovered from a human donor in good health. The chain uses TRBV5-1 and TRBJ2-7; the D gene is possibly TRBD2 (6 bases). The sequenced material came from T cells isolated from PBMCs. This CDR3 is CASSLARAGGEQYF. Here the CDR3 DNA reads TGCGCCAGCAGCTTGGCAAGGGCCGGGGGCGAGCAGTACTTC.